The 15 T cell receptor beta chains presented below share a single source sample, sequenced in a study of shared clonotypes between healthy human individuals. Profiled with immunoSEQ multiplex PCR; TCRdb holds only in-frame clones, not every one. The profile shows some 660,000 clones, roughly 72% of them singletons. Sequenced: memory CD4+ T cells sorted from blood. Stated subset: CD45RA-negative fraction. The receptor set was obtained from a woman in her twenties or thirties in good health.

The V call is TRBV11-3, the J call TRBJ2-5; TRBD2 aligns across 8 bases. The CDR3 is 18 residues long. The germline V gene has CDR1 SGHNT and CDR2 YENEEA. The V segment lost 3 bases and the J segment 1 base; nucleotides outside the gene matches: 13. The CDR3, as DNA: TGTGCCAGCAGCTTGAAACCGGGACTAGGGCAGGGCCAAGAGACCCAGTACTTC. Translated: CASSLKPGLGQGQETQYF.

CDR3 sequence (DNA): TGTGCCAGCAGTCAGGCAGGGGGAGGACTAGCGGGAGGTAATGAGCAGTTCTTC. Protein: CASSQAGGGLAGGNEQFF. V usage is TRBV2 and J usage is TRBJ2-1; 14 nucleotides align to TRBD2. This CDR3 is 18 amino acids long. The V and J ends lost 5 bases and 7 bases, in that order; junction bases with no gene match: 13. From germline, CDR1 is SNHLY and CDR2 FYNNEI.

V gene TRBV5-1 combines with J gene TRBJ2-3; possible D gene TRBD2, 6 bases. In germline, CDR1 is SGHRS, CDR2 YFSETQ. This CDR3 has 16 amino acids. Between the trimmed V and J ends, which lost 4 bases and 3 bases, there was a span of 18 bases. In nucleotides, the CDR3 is TGCGCCAGCAGCCGGGGGTCGGCAGGAGGTACAGATACGCAGTATTTT. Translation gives CASSRGSAGGTDTQYF.

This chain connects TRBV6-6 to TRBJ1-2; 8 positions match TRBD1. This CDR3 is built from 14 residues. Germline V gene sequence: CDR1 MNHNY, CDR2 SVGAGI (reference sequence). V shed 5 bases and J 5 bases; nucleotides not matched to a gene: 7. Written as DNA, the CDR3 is TGTGCCAGCAGTAGGGACAGGCGGGGGTATGGCTACACCTTC. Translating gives CASSRDRRGYGYTF.

The CDR3 DNA follows: TGTGCCAGCAGCGGAGGGGCGGTAAATCAGCCCCAGCATTTT. Translating it yields CASSGGAVNQPQHF. J is TRBJ1-5 and V is TRBV7-9; D possibly corresponds to TRBD1 (5 bases). Germline V lookup: CDR1 SEHNR, CDR2 FQNEAQ (reference sequence). The CDR3 length is 14 residues. The germline V and J ends were trimmed by 5 bases and 4 bases, with 12 bases remaining between them. Drawing the rest from reference TRBV7-9 and TRBJ1-5, the complete variable domain is DTGVSQNPRHKITKRGQNVTFRCDPISEHNRLYWYRQTLGQGPEFLTYFQNEAQLEKSRLLSDRFSAERPKGSFSTLEIQRTEQGDSAMYLCASSGGAVNQPQHFGDGTRLSIL.

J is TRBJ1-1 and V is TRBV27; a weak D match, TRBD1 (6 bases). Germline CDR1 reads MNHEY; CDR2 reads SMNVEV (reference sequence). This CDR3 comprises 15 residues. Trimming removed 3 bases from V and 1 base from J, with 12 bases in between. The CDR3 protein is CASSLKPTGNTEAFF. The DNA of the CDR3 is TGTGCCAGCAGTTTGAAACCGACAGGGAACACTGAAGCTTTCTTT.

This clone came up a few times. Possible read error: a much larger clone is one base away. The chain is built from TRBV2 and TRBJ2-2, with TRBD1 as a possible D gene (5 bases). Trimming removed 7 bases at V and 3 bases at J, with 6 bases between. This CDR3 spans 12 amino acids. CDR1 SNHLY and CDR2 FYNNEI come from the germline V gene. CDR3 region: CASTGYTGELFF. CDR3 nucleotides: TGTGCCAGCACAGGGTACACCGGGGAGCTGTTTTTT.

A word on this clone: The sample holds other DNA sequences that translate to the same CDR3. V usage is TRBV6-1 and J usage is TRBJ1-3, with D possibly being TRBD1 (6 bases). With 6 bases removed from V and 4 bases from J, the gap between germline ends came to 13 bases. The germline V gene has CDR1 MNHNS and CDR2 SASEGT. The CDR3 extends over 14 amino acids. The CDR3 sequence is CASSARGAGNTIYF. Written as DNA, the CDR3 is TGTGCCAGCAGCGCAAGGGGGGCCGGAAACACCATATATTTT.

The CDR3 DNA follows: TGTGCCAGCAGTTTCCGCGGAGGCAATCAGCCCCAGCATTTT. Protein sequence: CASSFRGGNQPQHF. The gene calls are TRBV28 and TRBJ1-5; no clear D. Trimming stripped 3 bases from V and 2 bases from J, with 8 bases between. Germline CDR1 MDHEN, CDR2 SYDVKM. This CDR3 spans 14 amino acids.

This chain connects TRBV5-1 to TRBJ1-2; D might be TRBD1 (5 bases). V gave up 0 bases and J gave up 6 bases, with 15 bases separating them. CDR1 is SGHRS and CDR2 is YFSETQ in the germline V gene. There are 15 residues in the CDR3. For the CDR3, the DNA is TGCGCCAGCAGCTTGGCAAGCCGGGGGGAGGATGGCTACACCTTC. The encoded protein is CASSLASRGEDGYTF.

CDR3 protein: CASSIPSGTGVRNEQFF. The CDR3, as DNA: TGTGCCAGTAGTATTCCCTCCGGGACAGGGGTTCGGAATGAGCAGTTCTTC. V is TRBV19 and J is TRBJ2-1, with 10 bases lining up with TRBD1. Looked up from germline, CDR1 is LNHDA and CDR2 is SQIVND (reference sequence). After removal of 3 bases from V and 7 bases from J, the junction contained 12 bases not matched to a gene. CDR3 length: 17 residues.

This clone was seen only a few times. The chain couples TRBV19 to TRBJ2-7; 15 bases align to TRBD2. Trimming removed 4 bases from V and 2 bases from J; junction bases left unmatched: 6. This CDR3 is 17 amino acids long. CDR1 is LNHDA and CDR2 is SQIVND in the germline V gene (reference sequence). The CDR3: CASSRGLAGGIAYEQYF. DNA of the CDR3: TGTGCCAGTAGTAGGGGACTAGCGGGAGGAATCGCCTACGAGCAGTACTTC.

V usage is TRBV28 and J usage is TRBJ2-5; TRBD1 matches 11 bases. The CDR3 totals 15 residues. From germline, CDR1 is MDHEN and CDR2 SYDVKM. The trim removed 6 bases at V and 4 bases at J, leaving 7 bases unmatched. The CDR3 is CASRLGQGGLETQYF. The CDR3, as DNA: TGTGCCAGCAGATTGGGACAGGGGGGACTAGAGACCCAGTACTTC. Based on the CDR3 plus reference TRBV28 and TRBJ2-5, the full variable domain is DVKVTQSSRYLVKRTGEKVFLECVQDMDHENMFWYRQDPGLGLRLIYFSYDVKMKEKGDIPEGYSVSREKKERFSLILESASTNQTSMYLCASRLGQGGLETQYFGPGTRLLVL.

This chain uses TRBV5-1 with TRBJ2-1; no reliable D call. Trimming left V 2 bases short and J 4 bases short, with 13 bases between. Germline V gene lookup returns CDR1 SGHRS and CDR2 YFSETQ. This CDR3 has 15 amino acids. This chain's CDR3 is CASSLGGEGYNEQFF. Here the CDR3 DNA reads TGCGCCAGCAGCTTAGGCGGAGAAGGATACAATGAGCAGTTCTTC.

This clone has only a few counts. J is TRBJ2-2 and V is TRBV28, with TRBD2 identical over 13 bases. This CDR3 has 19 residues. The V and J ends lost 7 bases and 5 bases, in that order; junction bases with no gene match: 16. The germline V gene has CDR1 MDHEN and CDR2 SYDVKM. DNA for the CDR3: TGTGCCAGCACCAATCGACTCGGGACTAGCGGGACTTTAACCGGGGAGCTGTTTTTT. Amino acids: CASTNRLGTSGTLTGELFF.